One and the same sample provided the 6 T cell receptor beta chains below, sequenced in a study of blood T cell repertoires in COVID-19. Profiling relied on immunoSEQ multiplex PCR, and the TCRdb table lists in-frame clones only, not all of them. Of some 240,000 clones in the sample, 80% to 90% were seen once. The sequenced sample consisted of peripheral blood. These receptors were taken from a middle-aged woman who had recovered from COVID-19.

The genes are TRBV10-3 and TRBJ2-1; perhaps TRBD1 as D (6 bases). The CDR3 loop spans 11 amino acids. Germline lookup yields CDR1 ENHRY and CDR2 SYGVKD. V was cut by 6 bases and J by 8 bases, with 8 bases left in between. CDR3 in amino acids: CAISRGHEQFF. The CDR3 region has the DNA TGTGCCATCAGCAGGGGCCATGAGCAGTTCTTC.

The chain has TRBV6-6 and TRBJ2-7; TRBD1 matches at 10 bases. The CDR3 extends over 14 amino acids. CDR1 and CDR2 (germline): MNHNY, SVGAGI (reference sequence). V lost 0 bases and J lost 12; bases outside the gene matches: 8. This CDR3 is CASSYSGTGESVYF. The CDR3, as DNA: TGTGCCAGCAGTTACTCCGGGACAGGGGAGTCTGTGTACTTC.

The DNA for the CDR3 is TGCGCCAGCAGCTTGCTTGGGGGGATTGCAGATACGCAGTATTTT. As protein: CASSLLGGIADTQYF. This rearrangement joins TRBV5-1 to TRBJ2-3; D possibly corresponds to TRBD2 (6 bases). This CDR3 is 15 amino acids long. CDR1 SGHRS and CDR2 YFSETQ come from the germline V gene. Trimming removed 1 base from V and 4 bases from J, with 13 bases in between.

CDR3 bases: TGTGCCAGCAGCCTGGGGACTAGTTTGACCGGGGAGCTGTTTTTT. It specifies CASSLGTSLTGELFF. The chain carries TRBV11-2 and TRBJ2-2, with TRBD2 matching 8 bases. The CDR3 is 15 residues long. J gave up 5 bases and V 5 bases, and 7 bases lay outside the gene matches. Germline-derived CDR1 and CDR2 are SGHAT and FQNNGV.

This clone was detected only once. The chain combines TRBV6-5 with TRBJ2-5; no firm D call. The V end was cut by 6 bases, the J end by 2 bases, with 7 bases between. Germline lookup yields CDR1 MNHEY and CDR2 SVGAGI. The CDR3 runs to 12 residues. The CDR3 DNA reads TGTGCCAGCAGCCAGAGGCAAGAGACCCAGTACTTC. Translation: CASSQRQETQYF.

The V call is TRBV7-9, the J call TRBJ2-1; maybe TRBD1 (6 bases). This CDR3 spans 12 amino acids. With 5 bases removed from V and 4 bases from J, the gap between germline ends came to 6 bases. The V gene's germline CDR1 is SEHNR and CDR2 FQNEAQ (reference sequence). CDR3 residues: CASSTGYNEQFF. CDR3 DNA sequence: TGTGCCAGCAGCACAGGGTACAATGAGCAGTTCTTC.